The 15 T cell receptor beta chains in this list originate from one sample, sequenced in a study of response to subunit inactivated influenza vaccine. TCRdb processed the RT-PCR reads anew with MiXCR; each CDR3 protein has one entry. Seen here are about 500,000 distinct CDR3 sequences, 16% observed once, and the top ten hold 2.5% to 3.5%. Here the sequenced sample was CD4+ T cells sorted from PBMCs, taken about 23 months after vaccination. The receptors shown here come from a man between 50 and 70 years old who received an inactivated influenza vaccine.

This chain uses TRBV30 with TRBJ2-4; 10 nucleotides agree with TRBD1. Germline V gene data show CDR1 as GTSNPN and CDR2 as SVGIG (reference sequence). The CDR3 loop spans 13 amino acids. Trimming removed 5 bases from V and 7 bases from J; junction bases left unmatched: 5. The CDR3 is CAWRTGGTNIQYF. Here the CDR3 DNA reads TGTGCCTGGCGGACAGGGGGAACCAACATTCAGTACTTC.

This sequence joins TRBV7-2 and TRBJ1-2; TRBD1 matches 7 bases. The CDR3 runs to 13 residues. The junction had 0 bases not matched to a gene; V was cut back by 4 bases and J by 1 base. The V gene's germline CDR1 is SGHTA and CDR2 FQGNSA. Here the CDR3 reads CASSWDSNYGYTF. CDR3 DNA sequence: TGTGCCAGCAGCTGGGACAGTAACTATGGCTACACCTTC.

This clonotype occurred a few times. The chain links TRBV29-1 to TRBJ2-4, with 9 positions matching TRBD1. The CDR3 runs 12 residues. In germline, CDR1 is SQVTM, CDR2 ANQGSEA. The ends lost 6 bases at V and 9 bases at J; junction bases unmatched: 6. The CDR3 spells CSVGTGLGIQYF. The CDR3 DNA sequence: TGCAGCGTCGGGACAGGGCTGGGCATTCAGTACTTC. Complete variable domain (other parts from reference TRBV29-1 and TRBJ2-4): SAVISQKPSRDICQRGTSLTIQCQVDSQVTMMFWYRQQPGQSLTLIATANQGSEATYESGFVIDKFPISRPNLTFSTLTVSNMSPEDSSIYLCSVGTGLGIQYFGAGTRLSVL.

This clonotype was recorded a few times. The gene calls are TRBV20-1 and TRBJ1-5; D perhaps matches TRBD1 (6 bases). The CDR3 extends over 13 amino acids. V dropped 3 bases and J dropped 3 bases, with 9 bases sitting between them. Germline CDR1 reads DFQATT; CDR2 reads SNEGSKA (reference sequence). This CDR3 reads CSARGHLNQPQHF. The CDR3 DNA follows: TGCAGTGCTAGGGGACATCTCAATCAGCCCCAGCATTTT.

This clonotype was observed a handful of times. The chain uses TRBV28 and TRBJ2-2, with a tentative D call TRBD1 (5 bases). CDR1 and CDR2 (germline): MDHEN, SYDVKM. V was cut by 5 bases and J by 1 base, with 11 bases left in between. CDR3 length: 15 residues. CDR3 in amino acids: CASSRGDLNTGELFF. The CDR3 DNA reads TGTGCCAGCAGTAGGGGCGATCTGAACACCGGGGAGCTGTTTTTT.

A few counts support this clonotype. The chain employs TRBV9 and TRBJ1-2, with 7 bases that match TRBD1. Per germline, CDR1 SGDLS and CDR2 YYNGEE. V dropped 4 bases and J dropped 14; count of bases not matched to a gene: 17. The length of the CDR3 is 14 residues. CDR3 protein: CASSLTGQNSEGTF. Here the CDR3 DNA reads TGTGCCAGCAGCTTAACGGGACAGAACTCTGAGGGTACCTTC.

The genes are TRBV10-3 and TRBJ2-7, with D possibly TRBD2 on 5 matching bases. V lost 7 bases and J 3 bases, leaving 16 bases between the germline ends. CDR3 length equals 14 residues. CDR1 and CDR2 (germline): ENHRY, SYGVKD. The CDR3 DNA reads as TGTGCCATCATGAGCGGTACTAACGTCTACGAGCAGTACTTC. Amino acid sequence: CAIMSGTNVYEQYF.

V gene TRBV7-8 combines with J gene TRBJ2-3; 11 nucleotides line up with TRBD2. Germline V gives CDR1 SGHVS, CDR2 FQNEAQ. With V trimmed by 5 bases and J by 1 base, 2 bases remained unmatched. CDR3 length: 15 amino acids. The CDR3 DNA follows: TGTGCCAGCAGCAAACTAGCGGGGGGCACAGATACGCAGTATTTT. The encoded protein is CASSKLAGGTDTQYF. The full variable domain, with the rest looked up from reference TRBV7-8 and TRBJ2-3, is GAGVSQSPRYKVAKRGQDVALRCDPISGHVSLFWYQQALGQGPEFLTYFQNEAQLDKSGLPSDRFFAERPEGSVSTLKIQRTQQEDSAVYLCASSKLAGGTDTQYFGPGTRLTVL.

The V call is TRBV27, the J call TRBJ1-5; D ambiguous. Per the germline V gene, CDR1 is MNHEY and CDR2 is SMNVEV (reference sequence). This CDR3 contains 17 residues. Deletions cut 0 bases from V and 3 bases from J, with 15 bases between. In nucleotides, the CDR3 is TGTGCCAGCAGTTTATCGGCTCCCTTTCTTTCCAATCAGCCCCAGCATTTT. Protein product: CASSLSAPFLSNQPQHF.

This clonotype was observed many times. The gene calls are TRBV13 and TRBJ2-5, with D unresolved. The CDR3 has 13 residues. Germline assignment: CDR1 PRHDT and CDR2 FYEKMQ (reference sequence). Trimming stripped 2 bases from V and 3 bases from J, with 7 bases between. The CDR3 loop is CASSLFWEETQYF. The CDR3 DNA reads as TGTGCCAGCAGCTTATTCTGGGAAGAGACCCAGTACTTC. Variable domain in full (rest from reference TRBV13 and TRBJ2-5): AAGVIQSPRHLIKEKRETATLKCYPIPRHDTVYWYQQGPGQDPQFLISFYEKMQSDKGSIPDRFSAQQFSDYHSELNMSSLELGDSALYFCASSLFWEETQYFGPGTRLLVL.

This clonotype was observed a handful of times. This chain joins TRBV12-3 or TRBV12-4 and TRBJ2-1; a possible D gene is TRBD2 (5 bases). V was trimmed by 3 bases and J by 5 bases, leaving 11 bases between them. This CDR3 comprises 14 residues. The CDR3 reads CASSFAGQDNEQFF. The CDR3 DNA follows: TGTGCCAGCAGTTTTGCGGGTCAAGACAATGAGCAGTTCTTC.

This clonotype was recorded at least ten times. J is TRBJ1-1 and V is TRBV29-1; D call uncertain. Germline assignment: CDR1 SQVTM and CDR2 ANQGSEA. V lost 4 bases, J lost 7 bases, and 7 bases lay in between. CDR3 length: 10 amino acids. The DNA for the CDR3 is TGCAGCGTTGCACAGATTGAAGCTTTCTTT. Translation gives CSVAQIEAFF.

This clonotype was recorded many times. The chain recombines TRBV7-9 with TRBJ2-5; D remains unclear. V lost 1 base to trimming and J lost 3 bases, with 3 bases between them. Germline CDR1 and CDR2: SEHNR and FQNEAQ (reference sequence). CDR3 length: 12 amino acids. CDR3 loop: CASSLVEETQYF. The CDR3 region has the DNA TGTGCCAGCAGCTTAGTAGAAGAGACCCAGTACTTC.

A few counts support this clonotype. CDR3 sequence (DNA): TGTGCCAGCAGCTTAGCCGACAGGGGGACAGGGGGCTCCTATAATTCACCCCTCCACTTT. The encoded protein is CASSLADRGTGGSYNSPLHF. This chain links TRBV7-2 with TRBJ1-6; 11 bases match TRBD1. Trimming removed 0 bases from V and 0 bases from J; junction bases left unmatched: 7. Germline lookup yields CDR1 SGHTA and CDR2 FQGNSA. The CDR3 is 20 amino acids.

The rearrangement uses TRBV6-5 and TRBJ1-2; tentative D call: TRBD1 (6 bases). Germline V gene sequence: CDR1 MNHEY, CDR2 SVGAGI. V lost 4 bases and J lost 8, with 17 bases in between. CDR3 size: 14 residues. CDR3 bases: TGTGCCAGCAGTTGCACCGGGACACCAGGCGGCTACACCTTC. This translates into CASSCTGTPGGYTF.